Listed below are T cell receptor beta chains from one sample, sequenced in a study of T cell repertoires in cytomegalovirus infection. MiXCR, run by TCRdb on the reads, gives a single entry per CDR3 protein. The sample records some 600,000 distinct CDR3 sequences, less than 25% being singletons. The sample was CD8+ T cells from PBMCs. The receptors here all came from a human donor in good health (CMV status not recorded). Some clones in this sample may be carry-over from other donors' samples. Both conserved end residues are part of each CDR3. D genes are given only for firm matches. Rows may omit the clone size; those that give it use once, few, many or a size class.

cdr3_length d_call j_call v_call clone_size cdr3_nt cdr3_aa
15 . TRBJ2-3 TRBV7-2 many TGTGCCAGCAGCTTACAGGACTTGGGGAAAGATACGCAGTATTTT CASSLQDLGKDTQYF
14 TRBD2 TRBJ2-1 TRBV7-2 many TGTGCCAGCGGTCGAGCGGGGGGCCTCAATGAGCAGTTCTTC CASGRAGGLNEQFF
16 TRBD1 TRBJ2-5 TRBV7-2 many TGTGCCAGCAGCTTAGGCCGACGGGACAGTAAAGAGACCCAGTACTTC CASSLGRRDSKETQYF
15 . TRBJ1-4 TRBV25-1 many TGTGCCAGCAGTGAACAGTATAGGGCGGACGAAAAACTGTTTTTT CASSEQYRADEKLFF
13 TRBD2 TRBJ2-1 TRBV7-9 . TGTGCCAGCAGATCGGGGGGAGAAAATGAGCAGTTCTTC CASRSGGENEQFF
16 TRBD1 TRBJ1-2 TRBV6-5 . TGTGCCAGCAGTTTGAAGACAGGGGAGGAGAACTATGGCTACACCTTC CASSLKTGEENYGYTF
17 . TRBJ1-2 TRBV12-3/TRBV12-4 . TGTGCCAGCAGTTTAGTTATATCCGAAGGGCCCGACTATGGCTACACCTTC CASSLVISEGPDYGYTF
18 . TRBJ2-7 TRBV7-6 many TGTGCCAGCACCCCGAGCCGTTATAGCCCCACCAGCTCCTACGAGCAGTACTTC CASTPSRYSPTSSYEQYF
16 TRBD1 TRBJ1-3 TRBV7-9 many TGTGCCAGCAGCCCACAGGGACAGATCTCTGGAAACACCATATATTTT CASSPQGQISGNTIYF
13 . TRBJ2-2 TRBV7-8 many TGTGCCAGCAGGTGGGGCAAGTCCGGGGAGCTGTTTTTT CASRWGKSGELFF
17 TRBD1 TRBJ1-1 TRBV29-1 few TGCAGCGTTGAAGATCTGGGACAGACGAGTATGAACACTGAAGCTTTCTTT CSVEDLGQTSMNTEAFF
20 . TRBJ2-3 TRBV11-1 many TGTGCCAGCAGCTTAGCGTGGCAGGGCAGCCTGGCCGCGGAAGAGGATACGCAGTATTTT CASSLAWQGSLAAEEDTQYF
15 . TRBJ2-1 TRBV15 many TGTGCCACCAGCAGCCAAGGGGGGGCAAACAATGAGCAGTTCTTC CATSSQGGANNEQFF
15 TRBD2 TRBJ2-1 TRBV6-2/TRBV6-3 few TGTGCCAGCCTTCCCCCTAGCGGGGTGGGCAATGAGCAGTTCTTC CASLPPSGVGNEQFF
15 . TRBJ2-1 TRBV27 few TGTGCCAGCAGTACCTCACCGAGCTCCTACAATGAGCAGTTCTTC CASSTSPSSYNEQFF
16 . TRBJ1-2 TRBV7-4 . TGTGCCAGCAGGGCCGGGACAACCGAGTATTCTATGGGCTACACCTTC CASRAGTTEYSMGYTF
17 . TRBJ2-3 TRBV4-1 . TGCGCCAGCAGCCAAGTGGGCCCCGGGGCCCTCACAGATACGCAGTATTTT CASSQVGPGALTDTQYF
13 TRBD2 TRBJ2-1 TRBV28 once TGTGCCAGCAACCCTAGCGGGGGGGGGGAGCAGTTCTTC CASNPSGGGEQFF
15 . TRBJ1-5 TRBV20-1 . TGCAGTGCTAGAGATTTCACGGGTGGAAGCCAGCCCCAGCATTTT CSARDFTGGSQPQHF
17 TRBD1 TRBJ2-4 TRBV7-9 few TGTGCCAGCAGCTTAAAAGAGGGAAGGGGGCTAGAAAACATTCAGTACTTC CASSLKEGRGLENIQYF
15 TRBD1 TRBJ1-1 TRBV7-3 . TGTGCCAGCAGCTTAACTCGACAGGGTAGGACTGAAGCTTTCTTT CASSLTRQGRTEAFF
13 . TRBJ1-5 TRBV2 . TGTGCCAGCAACGGAAATCCCAGGGGGCCCCAGCATTTT CASNGNPRGPQHF
15 TRBD1 TRBJ2-5 TRBV7-2 many TGTGCCAGCAGCTTGGACAGGGGGGGCGGAGAGACCCAGTACTTC CASSLDRGGGETQYF
16 TRBD2 TRBJ2-3 TRBV27 many TGTGCCAGCAGTATACGACTAGCGTCTGGCACAGATACGCAGTATTTT CASSIRLASGTDTQYF
13 . TRBJ2-5 TRBV14 . TGTGCCAGCAGCCAAGCGACAGTAGAGACCCAGTACTTC CASSQATVETQYF
13 . TRBJ2-1 TRBV4-1 many TGCGCCAGCAGCCAAGGGGGGGACAATGAGCAGTTCTTC CASSQGGDNEQFF